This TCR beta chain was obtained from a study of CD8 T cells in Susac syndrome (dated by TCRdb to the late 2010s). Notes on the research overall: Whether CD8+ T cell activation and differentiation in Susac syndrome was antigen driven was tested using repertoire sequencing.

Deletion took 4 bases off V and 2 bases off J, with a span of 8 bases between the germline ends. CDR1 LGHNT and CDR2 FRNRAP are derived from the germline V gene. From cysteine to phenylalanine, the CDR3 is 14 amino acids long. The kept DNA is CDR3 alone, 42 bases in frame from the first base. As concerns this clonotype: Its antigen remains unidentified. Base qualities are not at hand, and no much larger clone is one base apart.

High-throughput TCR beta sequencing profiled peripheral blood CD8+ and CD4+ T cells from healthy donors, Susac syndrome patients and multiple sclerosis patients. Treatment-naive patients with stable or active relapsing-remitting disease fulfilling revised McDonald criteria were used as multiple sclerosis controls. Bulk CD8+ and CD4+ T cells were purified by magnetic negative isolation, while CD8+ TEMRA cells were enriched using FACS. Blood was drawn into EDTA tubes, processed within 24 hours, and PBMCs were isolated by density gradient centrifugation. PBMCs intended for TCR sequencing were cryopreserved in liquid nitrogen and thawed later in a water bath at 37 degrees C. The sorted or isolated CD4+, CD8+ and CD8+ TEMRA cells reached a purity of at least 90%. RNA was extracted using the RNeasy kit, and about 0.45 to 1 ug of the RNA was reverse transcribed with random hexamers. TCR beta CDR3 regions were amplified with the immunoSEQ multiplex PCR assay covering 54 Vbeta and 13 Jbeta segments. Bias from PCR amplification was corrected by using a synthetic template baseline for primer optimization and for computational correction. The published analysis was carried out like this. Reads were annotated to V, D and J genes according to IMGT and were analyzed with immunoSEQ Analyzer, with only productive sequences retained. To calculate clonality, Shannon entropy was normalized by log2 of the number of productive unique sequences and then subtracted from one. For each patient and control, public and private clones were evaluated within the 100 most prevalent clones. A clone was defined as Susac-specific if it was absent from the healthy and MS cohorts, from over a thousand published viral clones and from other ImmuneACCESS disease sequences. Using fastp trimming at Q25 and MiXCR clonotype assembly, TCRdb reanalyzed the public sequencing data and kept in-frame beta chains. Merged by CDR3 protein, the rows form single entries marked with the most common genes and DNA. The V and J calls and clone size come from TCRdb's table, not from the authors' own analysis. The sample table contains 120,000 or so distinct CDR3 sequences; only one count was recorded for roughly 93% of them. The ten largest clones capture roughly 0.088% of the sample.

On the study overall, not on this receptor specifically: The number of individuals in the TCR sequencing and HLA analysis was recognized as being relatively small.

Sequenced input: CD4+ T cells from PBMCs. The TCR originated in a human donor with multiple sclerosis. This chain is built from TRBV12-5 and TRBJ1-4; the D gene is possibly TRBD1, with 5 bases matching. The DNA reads TGTGCTAGTGGTTCTCAGGGCACTAATGAAAAACTGTTTTTT. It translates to CASGSQGTNEKLFF.